The 29 T cell receptor beta chains below come from one sample, sequenced in a study of radiotherapy plus CTLA-4 blockade in lung cancer. Data came from immunoSEQ multiplex PCR; TCRdb stores just in-frame clones and leaves some out. The sample includes about 28,000 clones, over 75% of them seen just once. The sample here was peripheral blood, taken from a patient treated with radiotherapy plus ipilimumab. Receptor source: a human donor with non-small cell lung cancer who had stable disease on radiotherapy plus ipilimumab.

The chain combines TRBV7-2 with TRBJ2-2, with D unclear. CDR1 is SGHTA and CDR2 is FQGNSA in the germline V gene. This CDR3 has 13 amino acids. The V gene lost 8 bases and the J gene lost 1 base, with 8 bases spanning the gap. CDR3 loop: CASRGRNTGELFF. CDR3 nucleotide sequence: TGTGCCAGCCGTGGACGGAACACCGGGGAGCTGTTTTTT.

This chain connects TRBV10-2 to TRBJ1-1; weak D call: TRBD1 (6 bases). V was cut by 10 bases and J by 4 bases, with 22 bases left in between. Germline loops: CDR1 WSHSY, CDR2 SAAADI. This CDR3 has 15 amino acids. For the CDR3, the DNA is TGCGCCACCACGGGCGCCCGGGGGGCGGCCACTGAAGCTTTCTTT. The encoded protein is CATTGARGAATEAFF.

The chain employs TRBV6-1 and TRBJ1-3; no firm D call. The CDR3 sequence is 16 residues long. Trimming pared 2 bases from V and 0 bases from J, leaving 11 bases between. Germline V lookup: CDR1 MNHNS, CDR2 SASEGT. The CDR3 sequence: CASSETLANSGNTIYF. DNA of the CDR3: TGTGCCAGCAGTGAAACTCTAGCTAACTCTGGAAACACCATATATTTT.

The chain has TRBV6-6 and TRBJ2-1; TRBD1 aligns across 7 bases. The germline V gene has CDR1 MNHNY and CDR2 SVGAGI (reference sequence). The CDR3 loop spans 13 amino acids. The ends lost 7 bases at V and 7 bases at J; junction bases unmatched: 7. The CDR3 loop is CASKKKQGNEQFF. CDR3 nucleotides: TGTGCCAGCAAAAAAAAACAGGGGAATGAGCAGTTCTTC.

The gene calls are TRBV18 and TRBJ1-2, with TRBD1 identical over 7 bases. Germline CDR1 and CDR2: KGHSH and LQKENI. The CDR3 totals 14 residues. The V and J ends lost 5 bases and 2 bases, in that order; junction bases with no gene match: 5. The CDR3 sequence is CASSDDRENYGYTF. The CDR3 nucleotides read TGTGCCAGCTCAGACGACAGGGAGAACTATGGCTACACCTTC.

This clone occurred a few times. This chain uses TRBV4-1 with TRBJ2-1; D may be TRBD2 (5 bases). V lost 6 bases to trimming and J lost 4 bases, with 13 bases between them. CDR3 length: 14 amino acids. Germline-derived CDR1 and CDR2 are MGHRA and YSYEKL. CDR3 nucleotides: TGCGCCAGCAGTCGAGCCGGACTTTACAATGAGCAGTTCTTC. Translated: CASSRAGLYNEQFF.

The chain links TRBV18 to TRBJ1-5; D is ambiguous. The V end was cut by 1 base, the J end by 0 bases, with 4 bases between. Germline loops: CDR1 KGHSH, CDR2 LQKENI. The CDR3 length is 14 residues. Here the CDR3 reads CASSPRASNQPQHF. The CDR3 DNA is TGTGCCAGCTCACCACGCGCTAGCAATCAGCCCCAGCATTTT.

The chain is built from TRBV6-4 and TRBJ2-1; D might be TRBD1 (5 bases). The CDR3 runs 13 residues. CDR1 is MRHNA, CDR2 SNTAGT, per germline. The ends were cut back, 6 bases at V and 8 bases at J, with 14 bases in the middle. CDR3 nucleotide sequence: TGTGCCAGCAGAGGGGCAGGGTCTGATGAGCAGTTCTTC. It encodes CASRGAGSDEQFF.

The J gene is TRBJ1-5, the V gene TRBV2; tentatively, D is TRBD1 (5 bases). The V end was cut by 3 bases, the J end by 3 bases, with 9 bases between. The CDR3 consists of 14 residues. Germline CDR1 is SNHLY and CDR2 is FYNNEI. The CDR3 nucleotides read TGTGCCAGCAGTGACTGGGACTCCAATCAGCCCCAGCATTTT. Translated: CASSDWDSNQPQHF.

This chain's CDR3 is CASSQLKGSGGKHTEAFF. As DNA, the CDR3 is TGTGCCAGCAGCCAGCTTAAGGGGAGCGGGGGCAAGCACACTGAAGCTTTCTTT. This rearrangement joins TRBV5-4 to TRBJ1-1; perhaps TRBD1 as D (6 bases). The CDR3 runs to 18 residues. Germline-derived CDR1 and CDR2 are SGHNT and YYREEE (reference sequence). Trimming cost V 4 bases and J 3 bases, with 25 bases left between them.

V and J are TRBV10-3 and TRBJ2-7, with D possibly being TRBD1 (6 bases). Looked up from germline, CDR1 is ENHRY and CDR2 is SYGVKD. The CDR3 totals 15 residues. V was pared by 4 bases and J by 3 bases, with 16 bases between. The chain's CDR3 is CAISVSGTGIYEQYF. The DNA for the CDR3 is TGTGCCATCAGTGTTTCTGGTACAGGGATCTACGAGCAGTACTTC.

The chain has TRBV5-1 and TRBJ2-7, with 8 bases identical to TRBD1. The CDR3 length is 14 residues. Trimming removed 0 bases from V and 4 bases from J; junction bases left unmatched: 3. CDR1 and CDR2 (germline): SGHRS, YFSETQ. The DNA of the CDR3 is TGCGCCAGCAGCTTGGGGACAGGGAAATACGAGCAGTACTTC. It is translated as CASSLGTGKYEQYF.

This chain links TRBV20-1 with TRBJ1-2; tentatively, D is TRBD1 (5 bases). V was clipped by 3 bases and J by 6 bases, with 8 bases between them. This CDR3 has 11 residues. Looked up from germline, CDR1 is DFQATT and CDR2 is SNEGSKA (reference sequence). The CDR3 DNA follows: TGCAGTGCTAGTCAGGGACATGGCTACACCTTC. This codes for CSASQGHGYTF.

The J gene is TRBJ1-4, the V gene TRBV7-2, with 8 bases fitting TRBD1. Per the germline V gene, CDR1 is SGHTA and CDR2 is FQGNSA. J lost 12 bases, V lost 5 bases, and 8 bases had no gene match. The CDR3 spans 13 residues. The CDR3: CASSRQTGDELFF. The DNA of the CDR3 is TGTGCCAGCAGCCGCCAGACAGGGGATGAACTGTTTTTT.

The rearrangement links TRBV11-3 to TRBJ2-5; 13 nucleotides align to TRBD2. The CDR3 totals 15 residues. V shed 4 bases and J 5 bases; nucleotides not matched to a gene: 4. Germline V CDR1 and CDR2: SGHNT, YENEEA. This chain's CDR3 is CASSSTSGGFETQYF. The CDR3 nucleotides read TGTGCCAGCAGCTCGACTAGCGGGGGGTTCGAGACCCAGTACTTC. The full variable domain, completed using reference TRBV11-3 and TRBJ2-5, is EAGVVQSPRYKIIEKKQPVAFWCNPISGHNTLYWYLQNLGQGPELLIRYENEEAVDDSQLPKDRFSAERLKGVDSTLKIQPAELGDSAVYLCASSSTSGGFETQYFGPGTRLLVL.

The chain couples TRBV7-9 to TRBJ1-1; D is possibly TRBD1 (6 bases). With 3 bases removed from V and 11 bases from J, the gap between germline ends came to 13 bases. The germline V gene has CDR1 SEHNR and CDR2 FQNEAQ (reference sequence). The length of the CDR3 is 12 residues. The CDR3 DNA follows: TGTGCCAGCAGCTTTTCAGGGGAGAATGCTTTCTTT. It encodes CASSFSGENAFF.

This clone occurred once. The CDR3 region is CASSQQLAKNIQYF. CDR3 nucleotide sequence: TGCGCCAGCAGCCAGCAGCTAGCCAAAAACATTCAGTACTTC. The V and J genes are TRBV4-3 and TRBJ2-4; D not resolved. Trimming removed 3 bases at V and 0 bases at J, with 6 bases between. Germline V lookup: CDR1 LGHNA, CDR2 YSLEER. The CDR3 is made up of 14 amino acids.

This rearrangement joins TRBV5-4 to TRBJ2-1; tentatively, D is TRBD1 (6 bases). This CDR3 region has 15 residues. From germline, CDR1 is SGHNT and CDR2 YYREEE (reference sequence). V gave up 0 bases and J gave up 0 bases, with 7 bases separating them. CDR3 protein: CASSLEGGSYNEQFF. In DNA, the CDR3 is TGTGCCAGCAGCTTGGAAGGGGGCTCCTACAATGAGCAGTTCTTC.

The chain employs TRBV27 and TRBJ2-5, with D tentatively TRBD1 or TRBD2 (5 bases each). The V end was cut by 3 bases, the J end by 1 base, with 6 bases between. The CDR3 has 13 amino acids. Germline V CDR1 and CDR2: MNHEY, SMNVEV (reference sequence). The CDR3 DNA reads as TGTGCCAGCAGTTTGAGGGGCCAAGAGACCCAGTACTTC. Amino acids: CASSLRGQETQYF.

The chain is built from TRBV2 and TRBJ1-5; TRBD1 might be the D (6 bases). With 6 bases removed from V and 4 bases from J, the gap between germline ends came to 13 bases. The CDR3 totals 14 residues. The germline gives CDR1 SNHLY, CDR2 FYNNEI. CDR3: CASSEQGLNQPQHF. The CDR3 DNA reads as TGTGCCAGCAGCGAACAGGGATTAAATCAGCCCCAGCATTTT.

The rearrangement uses TRBV7-6 and TRBJ2-5, with 14 bases matching TRBD2. V was clipped by 2 bases and J by 5 bases; unmatched bases: 7. This CDR3 spans 17 amino acids. Germline CDR1 SGHVS, CDR2 FNYEAQ. DNA for the CDR3: TGTGCCAGCAGCTTACAGACTAGCGGGGGGGATGTGGAGACCCAGTACTTC. It yields the protein CASSLQTSGGDVETQYF.

The CDR3 DNA reads TGCGCCAGCAGCTTGGTCTATCGGGACACAGATACGCAGTATTTT. Its translation is CASSLVYRDTDTQYF. The chain recombines TRBV5-1 with TRBJ2-3; a weak D match, TRBD2 (5 bases). V lost 0 bases, J lost 2 bases, and 10 bases lay in between. CDR3 size: 15 residues. Germline CDR1 and CDR2: SGHRS and YFSETQ.

The chain employs TRBV30 and TRBJ1-1; no definite D call. Germline CDR1 GTSNPN, CDR2 SVGIG (reference sequence). The CDR3 loop spans 11 amino acids. The V gene lost 8 bases and the J gene lost 4 bases, with 11 bases spanning the gap. The chain's CDR3 is CASDKLTEAFF. Here the CDR3 DNA reads TGTGCCAGTGACAAACTCACTGAAGCTTTCTTT.

The V call is TRBV6-1, the J call TRBJ1-5, with D possibly matching TRBD1 (5 bases). Germline V lookup: CDR1 MNHNS, CDR2 SASEGT. Trimming left V 7 bases short and J 6 bases short, with 16 bases between. The CDR3 contains 14 residues. CDR3 nucleotide sequence: TGTGCCAGCACTCAGGGCGGCGGGTCTCAGCCCCAGCATTTT. This gives the protein CASTQGGGSQPQHF.

The chain carries TRBV5-1 and TRBJ2-1; weak D call: TRBD1 (5 bases). The CDR3 is 14 residues long. Germline lookup yields CDR1 SGHRS and CDR2 YFSETQ. Trimming pared 0 bases from V and 7 bases from J, leaving 11 bases between. The CDR3 region is CASSLALGANEQFF. The CDR3 DNA reads TGCGCCAGCAGCTTGGCCTTAGGGGCAAATGAGCAGTTCTTC.

The chain combines TRBV7-6 with TRBJ1-2, with D unclear. Trimming removed 5 bases from V and 4 bases from J, with 11 bases in between. This CDR3 has 13 amino acids. Germline lookup yields CDR1 SGHVS and CDR2 FNYEAQ. The CDR3 reads CASSGGRLYGYTF. Written as DNA, the CDR3 is TGTGCCAGCAGCGGCGGACGGCTCTATGGCTACACCTTC. The whole variable domain, filled in from reference TRBV7-6 and TRBJ1-2, reads GAGVSQSPRYKVTKRGQDVALRCDPISGHVSLYWYRQALGQGPEFLTYFNYEAQQDKSGLPNDRFSAERPEGSISTLTIQRTEQRDSAMYRCASSGGRLYGYTFGSGTRLTVV.

This chain joins TRBV30 and TRBJ1-2, with D unclear. The V end was cut by 2 bases, the J end by 5 bases, with 12 bases between. This CDR3 is built from 13 residues. Germline CDR1 is GTSNPN and CDR2 is SVGIG (reference sequence). The CDR3 DNA reads as TGTGCCTGGAGTACCGACGCGGAATATGGCTACACCTTC. It is translated as CAWSTDAEYGYTF. Filled out from reference TRBV30 and TRBJ1-2, the complete variable domain reads SQTIHQWPATLVQPVGSPLSLECTVEGTSNPNLYWYRQAAGRGLQLLFYSVGIGQISSEVPQNLSASRPQDRQFILSSKKLLLSDSGFYLCAWSTDAEYGYTFGSGTRLTVV.

V is TRBV28 and J is TRBJ1-5; no reliable D call. The germline V gene has CDR1 MDHEN and CDR2 SYDVKM. CDR3 length: 14 residues. Trimming stripped 7 bases from V and 2 bases from J, with 12 bases between. The CDR3 nucleotides read TGTGCCAGCATGGCCCCCCAGGGCAATCAGCCCCAGCATTTT. Translating gives CASMAPQGNQPQHF.

This chain joins TRBV28 and TRBJ1-6; TRBD1 matches 8 bases. Germline V gene data show CDR1 as MDHEN and CDR2 as SYDVKM. V shed 1 base and J 10 bases; nucleotides not matched to a gene: 6. CDR3 length equals 15 residues. The CDR3 DNA sequence: TGTGCCAGCAGTTTATCGCGGACAGGGAACTCACCCCTCCACTTT. The encoded protein is CASSLSRTGNSPLHF. Combining the CDR3 with reference TRBV28 and TRBJ1-6 gives the whole variable domain DVKVTQSSRYLVKRTGEKVFLECVQDMDHENMFWYRQDPGLGLRLIYFSYDVKMKEKGDIPEGYSVSREKKERFSLILESASTNQTSMYLCASSLSRTGNSPLHFGNGTRLTVT.